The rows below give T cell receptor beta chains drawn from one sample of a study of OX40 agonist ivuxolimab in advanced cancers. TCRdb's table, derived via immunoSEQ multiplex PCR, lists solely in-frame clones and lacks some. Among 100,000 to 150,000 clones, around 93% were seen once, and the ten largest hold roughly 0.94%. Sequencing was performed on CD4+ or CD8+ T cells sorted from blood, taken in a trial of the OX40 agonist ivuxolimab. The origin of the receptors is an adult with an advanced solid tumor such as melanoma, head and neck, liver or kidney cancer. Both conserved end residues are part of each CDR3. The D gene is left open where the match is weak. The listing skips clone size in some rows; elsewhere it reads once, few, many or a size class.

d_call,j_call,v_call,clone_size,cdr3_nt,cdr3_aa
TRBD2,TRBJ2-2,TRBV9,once,TGTGCCAGCAGCGCAGGGACTAGCGGGAGGTCCGGGGAGCTGTTTTTT,CASSAGTSGRSGELFF
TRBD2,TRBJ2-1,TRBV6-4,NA,TGTGCCAGCAGTGACTCGTCGCTAGCGGTGCGGTTCTTC,CASSDSSLAVRFF
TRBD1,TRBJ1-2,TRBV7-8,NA,TGTGCCAGCAGCCCCGGGACAGTACCTAACTATGGCTACACCTTC,CASSPGTVPNYGYTF
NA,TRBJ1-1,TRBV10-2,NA,TGCGCCAGCAGCGAGAGATCCCGCCCTGAAGCTTTCTTT,CASSERSRPEAFF
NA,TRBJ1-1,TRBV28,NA,TGTGCCAGCAGTTTTGACACTGAAGCTTTCTTT,CASSFDTEAFF
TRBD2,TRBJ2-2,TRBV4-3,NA,TGCGCCAGCAGCCAAGGGACTAGCGGGGGTGACACCGGGGAGCTGTTTTTT,CASSQGTSGGDTGELFF
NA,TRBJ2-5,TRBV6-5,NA,TGTGCCAGCAGTTACTCGGCAGGGCTCCCAGAGACCCAGTACTTC,CASSYSAGLPETQYF
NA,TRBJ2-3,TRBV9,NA,TGTGCCAGCAGCGCCGGCTTCGGGCTTACGCAGTATTTT,CASSAGFGLTQYF
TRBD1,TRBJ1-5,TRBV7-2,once,TGTGCCAGCAGCTTACGAGACAGGGACAATCAGCCCCAGCATTTT,CASSLRDRDNQPQHF
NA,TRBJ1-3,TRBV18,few,TGTGCCAGCTCACCACGGTCAGGCCGAACTTCTGGAAACACCATATATTTT,CASSPRSGRTSGNTIYF
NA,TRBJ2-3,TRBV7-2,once,TGTGCCAGCAGCTTAGCTATAGCGTTAACAGATACGCAGTATTTT,CASSLAIALTDTQYF
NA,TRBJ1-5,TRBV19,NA,TGTGCCAGTAGTATAGAGGTCGGCTCCCACAATCAGCCCCAGCATTTT,CASSIEVGSHNQPQHF
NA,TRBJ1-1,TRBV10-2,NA,TGCGCCAGCAGTGACAGGCCAGGTGCTGAAGCTTTCTTT,CASSDRPGAEAFF
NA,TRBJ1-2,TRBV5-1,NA,TGTGCCAGCAGCTTGGGGAGGACGGGAGGCTACACCTTC,CASSLGRTGGYTF
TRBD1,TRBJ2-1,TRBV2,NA,TGTGCCAGCATCGAGGTGGGACAGGGGGCCGATGAGCAGTTCTTC,CASIEVGQGADEQFF
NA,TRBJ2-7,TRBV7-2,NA,TGTGCCAGCAGCCCCGCCGGCGGGGTCTCCTACGAGCAGTACTTC,CASSPAGGVSYEQYF
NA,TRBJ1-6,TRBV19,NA,TGTGCCAGTAGTATACCAGGATATAATTCACCCCTCCACTTT,CASSIPGYNSPLHF
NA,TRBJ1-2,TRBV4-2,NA,TGTGCCAGCAGCCCCGAGGGGGTTGACTATGGCTACACCTTC,CASSPEGVDYGYTF
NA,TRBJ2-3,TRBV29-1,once,TGCAGCGTTGCAGGCAGGGCTAGCACAGATACGCAGTATTTT,CSVAGRASTDTQYF
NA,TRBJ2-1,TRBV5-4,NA,TGTGCCAGCAGCCCCGACAGCTCCTACAATGAGCAGTTCTTC,CASSPDSSYNEQFF
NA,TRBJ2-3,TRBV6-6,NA,TGTGCCAGCAGTTACTCGATCGGTACAGATACGCAGTATTTT,CASSYSIGTDTQYF
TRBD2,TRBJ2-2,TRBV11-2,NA,TGTGCCAGCAGCTCTGGACTAGTCGGCACCGGGGAGCTGTTTTTT,CASSSGLVGTGELFF
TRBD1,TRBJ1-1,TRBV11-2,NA,TGTGCCAGCAGCATACAGGGGGAGAACACTGAAGCTTTCTTT,CASSIQGENTEAFF
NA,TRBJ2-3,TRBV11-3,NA,TGTGCCAGCAGCCTCTTCAGCACAGATACGCAGTATTTT,CASSLFSTDTQYF
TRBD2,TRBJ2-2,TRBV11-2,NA,TGTGCCAGCATATTGTGGGGGGGCACCGGGGAGCTGTTTTTT,CASILWGGTGELFF
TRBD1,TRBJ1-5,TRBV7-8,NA,TGTGCCAGCAGCCCCTGGACAGGGTTTAATCAGCCCCAGCATTTT,CASSPWTGFNQPQHF
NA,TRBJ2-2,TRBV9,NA,TGTGCCAGCAGCGTAGCCGGGGGATACACCGGGGAGCTGTTTTTT,CASSVAGGYTGELFF
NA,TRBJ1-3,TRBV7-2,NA,TGTGCCAGCAGCCCCGGTAGGACCTCTGGAAACACCATATATTTT,CASSPGRTSGNTIYF
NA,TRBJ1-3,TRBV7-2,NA,TGTGCCAGCAGCCCGAGCTCTGGAAACACCATATATTTT,CASSPSSGNTIYF
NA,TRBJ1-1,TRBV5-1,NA,TGCGCCAGCAGCGGAGATATTACAGGAAACACTGAAGCTTTCTTT,CASSGDITGNTEAFF
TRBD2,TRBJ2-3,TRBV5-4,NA,TGTGCCAGCAGCTTGGTACTAGCGTCCCCCACAGATACGCAGTATTTT,CASSLVLASPTDTQYF
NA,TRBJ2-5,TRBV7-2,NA,TGTGCCAGCAGCTTAGGGGGAGAGAAGACCCAGTACTTC,CASSLGGEKTQYF
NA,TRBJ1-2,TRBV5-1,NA,TGCGCCAGCAGCTTGGCGAACAATGGCTACACCTTC,CASSLANNGYTF
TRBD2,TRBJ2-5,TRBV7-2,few,TGTGCCAGCAGCCGAAGCGGGAGGGGAGAGACCCAGTACTTC,CASSRSGRGETQYF
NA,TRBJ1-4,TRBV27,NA,TGTGCCAGCAGACCCTGGGGTTTGACTAATGAAAAACTGTTTTTT,CASRPWGLTNEKLFF
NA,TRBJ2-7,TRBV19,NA,TGTGCCAGTAGCGTTTTGCTTCAGGGGCCGAGCGAGCAGTACTTC,CASSVLLQGPSEQYF
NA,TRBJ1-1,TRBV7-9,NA,TGTGCCAGCAGCCAGGGGGAAGCTTTCTTT,CASSQGEAFF
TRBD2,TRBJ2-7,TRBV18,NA,TGTGCCAGCTCACCGCCGGGACTAGCCTCCTACGAGCAGTACTTC,CASSPPGLASYEQYF
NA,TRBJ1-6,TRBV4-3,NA,TGCGCCAGCAGCCAAGATAGGGGAGTCTTGGCGTCCTATAATTCACCCCTCCACTTT,CASSQDRGVLASYNSPLHF
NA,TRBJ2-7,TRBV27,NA,TGTGCCAGCAGTTTATCGTATGGCAATTCCTACGAGCAGTACTTC,CASSLSYGNSYEQYF
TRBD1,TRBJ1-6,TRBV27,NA,TGTGCCAGCAGTCACGACAGGGGCCGCTCCTATAATTCACCCCTCCACTTT,CASSHDRGRSYNSPLHF
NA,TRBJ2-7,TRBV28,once,TGTGCCAGCAGCCAAAATAAGGGGTACTCCTACGAGCAGTACTTC,CASSQNKGYSYEQYF
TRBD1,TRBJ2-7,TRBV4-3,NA,TGCGCCAGCAGCCTAGGACAGGGGACCTACGAGCAGTACTTC,CASSLGQGTYEQYF
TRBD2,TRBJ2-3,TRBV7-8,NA,TGTGCCAGCAGCTTAGAGGGAACTAGCGGGGGTGAGAAAGATACGCAGTATTTT,CASSLEGTSGGEKDTQYF
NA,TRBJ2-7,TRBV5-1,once,TGCGCCAGCAGCCTACAGGGCTACGAGCAGTACTTC,CASSLQGYEQYF
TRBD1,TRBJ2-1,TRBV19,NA,TGTGCCAGTAGTACCAGGGGGCGCGGACAAGACAATGAGCAGTTCTTC,CASSTRGRGQDNEQFF
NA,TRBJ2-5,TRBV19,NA,TGTGCCAGTAGTCGACCACCGCAAGAGACCCAGTACTTC,CASSRPPQETQYF
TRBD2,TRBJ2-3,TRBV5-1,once,TGCGCCAGCAGCTTGGTGCTAGCGGATAGCACAGATACGCAGTATTTT,CASSLVLADSTDTQYF
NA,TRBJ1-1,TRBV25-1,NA,TGTGCCACCCAGAAGGGGCGGTCTACTGAAGCTTTCTTT,CATQKGRSTEAFF
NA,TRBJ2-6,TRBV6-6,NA,TGTGCCACTCTCCCTGGGGCCAACGTCCTGACTTTC,CATLPGANVLTF
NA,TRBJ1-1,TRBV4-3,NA,TGCGCCAGCAGCCCGTGTTTCTGGGGAAACACTGAAGCTTTCTTT,CASSPCFWGNTEAFF
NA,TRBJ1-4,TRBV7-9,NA,TGTGCCAGCAGCTCCCCAGGAGGGGGAAATGAAAAACTGTTTTTT,CASSSPGGGNEKLFF
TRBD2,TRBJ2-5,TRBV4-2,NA,TGTGCCAGCAGCTACGGGACTAGCGGGAGAGAGACCCAGTACTTC,CASSYGTSGRETQYF